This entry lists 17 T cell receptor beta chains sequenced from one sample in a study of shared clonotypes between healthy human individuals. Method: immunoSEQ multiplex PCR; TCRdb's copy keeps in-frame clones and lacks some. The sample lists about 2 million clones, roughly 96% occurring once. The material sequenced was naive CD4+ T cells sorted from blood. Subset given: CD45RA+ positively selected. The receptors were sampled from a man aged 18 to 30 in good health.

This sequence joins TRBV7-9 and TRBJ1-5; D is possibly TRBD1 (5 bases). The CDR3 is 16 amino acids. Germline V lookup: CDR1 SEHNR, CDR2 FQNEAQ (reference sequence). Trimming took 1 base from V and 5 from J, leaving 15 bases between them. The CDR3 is CASSLGSGAGDQPQHF. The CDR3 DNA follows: TGTGCCAGCAGCTTAGGATCTGGGGCAGGAGATCAGCCCCAGCATTTT.

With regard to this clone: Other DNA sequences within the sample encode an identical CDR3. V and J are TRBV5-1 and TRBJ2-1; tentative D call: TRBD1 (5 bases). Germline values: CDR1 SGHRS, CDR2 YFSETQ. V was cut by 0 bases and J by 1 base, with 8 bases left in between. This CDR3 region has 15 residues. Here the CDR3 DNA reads TGCGCCAGCAGCTTGGAAGGGGTATCCTACAATGAGCAGTTCTTC. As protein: CASSLEGVSYNEQFF.

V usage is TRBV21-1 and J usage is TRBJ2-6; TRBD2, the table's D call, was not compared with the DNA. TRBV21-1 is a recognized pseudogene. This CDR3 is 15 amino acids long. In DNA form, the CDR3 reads TGTGCCAGCAGCACCCGTGTCTCTGGGGCCAACGTCCTGACTTTC. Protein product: CASSTRVSGANVLTF.

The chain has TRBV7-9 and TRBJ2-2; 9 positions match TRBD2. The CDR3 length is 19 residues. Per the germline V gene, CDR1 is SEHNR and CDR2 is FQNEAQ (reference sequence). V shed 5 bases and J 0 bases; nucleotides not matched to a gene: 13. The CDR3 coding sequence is TGTGCCAGCAGCCTAGGGGCGAGCGGGGGGCCCTCGAACACCGGGGAGCTGTTTTTT. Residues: CASSLGASGGPSNTGELFF. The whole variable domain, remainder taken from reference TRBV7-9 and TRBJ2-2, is DTGVSQNPRHKITKRGQNVTFRCDPISEHNRLYWYRQTLGQGPEFLTYFQNEAQLEKSRLLSDRFSAERPKGSFSTLEIQRTEQGDSAMYLCASSLGASGGPSNTGELFFGEGSRLTVL.

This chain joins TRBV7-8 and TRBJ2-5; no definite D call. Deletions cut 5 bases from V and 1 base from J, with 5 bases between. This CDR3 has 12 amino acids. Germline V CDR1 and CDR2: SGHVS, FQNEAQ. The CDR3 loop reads CASSNTQETQYF. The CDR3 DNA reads TGTGCCAGCAGCAACACCCAAGAGACCCAGTACTTC. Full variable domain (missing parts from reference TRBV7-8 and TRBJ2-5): GAGVSQSPRYKVAKRGQDVALRCDPISGHVSLFWYQQALGQGPEFLTYFQNEAQLDKSGLPSDRFFAERPEGSVSTLKIQRTQQEDSAVYLCASSNTQETQYFGPGTRLLVL.

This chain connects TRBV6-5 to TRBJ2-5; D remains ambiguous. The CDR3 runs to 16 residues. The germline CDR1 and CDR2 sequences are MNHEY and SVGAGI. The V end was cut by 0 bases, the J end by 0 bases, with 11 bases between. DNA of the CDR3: TGTGCCAGCAGTTACTCGACCAGACCGTACCAAGAGACCCAGTACTTC. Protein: CASSYSTRPYQETQYF.

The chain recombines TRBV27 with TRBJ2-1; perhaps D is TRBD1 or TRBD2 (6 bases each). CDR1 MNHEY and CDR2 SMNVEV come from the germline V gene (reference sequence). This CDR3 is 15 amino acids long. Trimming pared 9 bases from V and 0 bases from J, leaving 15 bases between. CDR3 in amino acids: CASNRGLSSYNEQFF. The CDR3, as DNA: TGTGCCAGTAATCGGGGGCTTAGCTCCTACAATGAGCAGTTCTTC.

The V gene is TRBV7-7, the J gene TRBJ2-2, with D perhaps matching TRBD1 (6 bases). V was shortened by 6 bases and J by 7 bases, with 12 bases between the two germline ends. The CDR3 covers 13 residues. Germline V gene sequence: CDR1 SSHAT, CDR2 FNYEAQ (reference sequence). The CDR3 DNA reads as TGTGCCAGCAGTGCACAGGGTTACGGGGAGCTGTTTTTT. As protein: CASSAQGYGELFF.

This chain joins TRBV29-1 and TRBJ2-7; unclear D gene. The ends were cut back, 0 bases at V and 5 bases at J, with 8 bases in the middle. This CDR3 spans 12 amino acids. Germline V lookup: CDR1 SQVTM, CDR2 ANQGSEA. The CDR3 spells CSVEDLFDEQYF. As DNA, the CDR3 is TGCAGCGTTGAAGATCTTTTTGACGAGCAGTACTTC.

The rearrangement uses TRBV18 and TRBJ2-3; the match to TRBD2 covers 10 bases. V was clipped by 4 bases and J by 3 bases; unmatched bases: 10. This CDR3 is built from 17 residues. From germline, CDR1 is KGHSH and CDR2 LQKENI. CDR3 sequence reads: CASSQNRLAGDTDTQYF. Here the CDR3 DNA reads TGTGCCAGCTCACAGAATCGACTAGCGGGCGATACAGATACGCAGTATTTT. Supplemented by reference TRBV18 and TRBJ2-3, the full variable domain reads NAGVMQNPRHLVRRRGQEARLRCSPMKGHSHVYWYRQLPEEGLKFMVYLQKENIIDESGMPKERFSAEFPKEGPSILRIQQVVRGDSAAYFCASSQNRLAGDTDTQYFGPGTRLTVL.

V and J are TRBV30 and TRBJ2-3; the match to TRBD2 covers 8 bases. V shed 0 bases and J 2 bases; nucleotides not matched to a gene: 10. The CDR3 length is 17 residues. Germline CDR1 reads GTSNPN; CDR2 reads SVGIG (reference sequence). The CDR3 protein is CAWSVGSGLAYTDTQYF. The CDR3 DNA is TGTGCCTGGAGTGTGGGGTCAGGACTAGCTTACACAGATACGCAGTATTTT.

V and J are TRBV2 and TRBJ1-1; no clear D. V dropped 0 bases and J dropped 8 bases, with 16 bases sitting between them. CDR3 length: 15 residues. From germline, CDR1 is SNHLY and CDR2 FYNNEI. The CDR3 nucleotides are TGTGCCAGCAGTGAAGCGCTAGGCGGCCTGGGGGAAGCTTTCTTT. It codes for CASSEALGGLGEAFF.

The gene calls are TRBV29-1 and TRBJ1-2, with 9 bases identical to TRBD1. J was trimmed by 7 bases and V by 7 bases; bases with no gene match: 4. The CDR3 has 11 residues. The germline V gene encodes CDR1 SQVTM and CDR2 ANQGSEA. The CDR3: CSALGQGGYTF. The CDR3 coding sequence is TGCAGCGCTTTGGGACAGGGTGGCTACACCTTC.

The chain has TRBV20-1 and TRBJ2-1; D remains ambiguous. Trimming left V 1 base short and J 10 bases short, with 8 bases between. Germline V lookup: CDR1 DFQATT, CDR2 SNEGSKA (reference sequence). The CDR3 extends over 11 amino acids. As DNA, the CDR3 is TGCAGTGCTAGAGCCGCCCTAGAGCAGTTCTTC. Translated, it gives CSARAALEQFF.

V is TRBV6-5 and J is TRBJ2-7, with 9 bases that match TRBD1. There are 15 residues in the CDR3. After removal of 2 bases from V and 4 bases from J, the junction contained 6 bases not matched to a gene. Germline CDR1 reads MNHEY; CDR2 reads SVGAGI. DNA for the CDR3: TGTGCCAGCAGTTACCGATTGGACAGGGGATACGAGCAGTACTTC. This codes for CASSYRLDRGYEQYF.

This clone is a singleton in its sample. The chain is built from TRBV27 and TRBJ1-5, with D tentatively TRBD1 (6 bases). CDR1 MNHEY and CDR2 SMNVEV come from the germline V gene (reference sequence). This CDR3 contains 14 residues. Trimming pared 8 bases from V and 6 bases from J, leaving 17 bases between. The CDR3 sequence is CASSTGGAGQPQHF. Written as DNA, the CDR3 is TGTGCCAGCTCGACGGGGGGGGCGGGTCAGCCCCAGCATTTT.

CDR3 nucleotides: TGTGCCACCAGCATCCCGGGGGGCATTACTGAAGCTTTCTTT. It yields the protein CATSIPGGITEAFF. The V and J genes are TRBV15 and TRBJ1-1, with D perhaps TRBD1 (6 bases). This CDR3 comprises 14 residues. Germline lookup yields CDR1 LNHNV and CDR2 YYDKDF (reference sequence). V shed 4 bases and J shed 5 bases, with 14 bases lying between them.